This TCR beta chain was identified in a study of OX40 agonist ivuxolimab in advanced cancers. Study-wide background: Ivuxolimab, which is an agonistic anti-OX40 (CD134) antibody, was administered to the patients.

Trimming removed 4 bases from V and 0 bases from J, with 13 bases in between. This CDR3 contains 16 residues. Per the germline V gene, CDR1 is LNHDA and CDR2 is SQIVND (reference sequence). This clone occurred once. The table came from immunoSEQ multiplex PCR; TCRdb's copy has only in-frame clones and leaves some out. This table holds roughly 80,000 clones, 70% to 90% found once. Specimen: CD4+ or CD8+ T cells sorted from blood, collected in a trial of the OX40 agonist ivuxolimab. The source of this sequence is an adult with an advanced solid tumor such as melanoma, head and neck, liver or kidney cancer. The gene calls are TRBV19 and TRBJ2-1; weak D call: TRBD2 (6 bases). The CDR3 loop reads CASSRGIGSSYNEQFF. The CDR3 DNA sequence: TGTGCCAGTAGTAGGGGGATCGGGAGCTCCTACAATGAGCAGTTCTTC.